The 2 T cell receptor beta chains given below trace back to one sample, sequenced in a study of T cells in Graves' hyperthyroidism and ophthalmopathy. From RNA transcripts, TCR beta CDR3 regions were amplified. HTBI primers were the set used in a first-round RT-PCR of the TCR CDR3. TCRdb re-called the multiplex PCR reads through MiXCR, storing one row per CDR3 protein. The data show roughly 530,000 distinct CDR3 sequences, 17% seen once. The sequenced material came from blood. The receptors derive from a woman under 30 with Graves' ophthalmopathy.

This clonotype was observed a handful of times. This chain joins TRBV11-2 and TRBJ1-5, with TRBD1 as a possible D gene (5 bases). V was cut by 4 bases and J by 5 bases, with 9 bases left in between. The CDR3 contains 13 residues. CDR1 is SGHAT, CDR2 FQNNGV, per germline. The CDR3 bases are TGTGCCAGCAGCTCCCAGGGAGATCAGCCCCAGCATTTT. It encodes CASSSQGDQPQHF.

V and J are TRBV20-1 and TRBJ1-4, with TRBD1 as a possible D gene (5 bases). Trimming pared 3 bases from V and 5 bases from J, leaving 13 bases between. In germline, CDR1 is DFQATT, CDR2 SNEGSKA (reference sequence). This CDR3 spans 14 amino acids. This CDR3 reads CSASGASPNEKLFF. The CDR3 DNA reads as TGCAGTGCTAGTGGGGCGTCCCCGAATGAAAAACTGTTTTTT.